The rows below give T cell receptor beta chains drawn from one sample of a study of PD-1 blockade in mismatch repair-deficient tumors. Data came from immunoSEQ multiplex PCR; TCRdb stores just in-frame clones and leaves some out. The sample carries around 68,000 clones, approximately 78% recorded once. This sample comprised peripheral blood, obtained 2 weeks after starting pembrolizumab. These receptors all stem from an adult with mismatch repair-deficient cancer. Both conserved end residues are part of each CDR3. Fields, in order: D gene, clone size, V gene, J gene, CDR3 DNA, CDR3 protein. A D gene is named only where the DNA matches it firmly. Rows may omit the clone size; those that give it use once, few, many or a size class.

>.|.|TRBV5-1|TRBJ2-7
TGCGCCAGCAGCTTGGCCACAGATATCTCCTACGAGCAGTACTTC
CASSLATDISYEQYF
>TRBD1|.|TRBV6-5|TRBJ2-7
TGTGCCAGCAGGGGGACAGGGGGTGGCGAGCAGTACTTC
CASRGTGGGEQYF
>.|.|TRBV4-1|TRBJ2-5
TGCGCCAGCAGCCAAGATTGGGCTAGCGCGGAAAGGGACTTC
CASSQDWASAERDF
>.|.|TRBV6-6|TRBJ1-1
TGTGCCAGCAGCCGTACAGAGAACACTGAAGCTTTCTTT
CASSRTENTEAFF
>TRBD2|.|TRBV5-4|TRBJ2-1
TGTGCCAGCAGCCGTCTCTTGCGGGGGAACAATGAGCAGTTCTTC
CASSRLLRGNNEQFF
>.|.|TRBV7-9|TRBJ1-1
TGTGCCAGCAGCCCCACAGGGTGGGGCTACACTGAAGCTTTCTTT
CASSPTGWGYTEAFF
>.|.|TRBV18|TRBJ2-7
TGTGCCAGCTCACCTCCGGGGAGGAACGAGCAGTACTTC
CASSPPGRNEQYF
>.|few|TRBV11-2|TRBJ1-2
TGTGCCAGCATCCCCGTAGGGCAGAACTATGGCTACACCTTC
CASIPVGQNYGYTF
>.|.|TRBV5-1|TRBJ1-1
TGCGCCAGCAGAAATGCGGGGGGGACTGAAGCTTTCTTT
CASRNAGGTEAFF
>.|.|TRBV2|TRBJ1-4
TGTGCCAGCAGTGAATGGGGGACGGCGACAGGAAAACTGTTTTTT
CASSEWGTATGKLFF
>.|.|TRBV6-5|TRBJ1-2
TGTGCCAGCAGTGGACCCAGGAATGACTACACCTTC
CASSGPRNDYTF